Listed below are T cell receptor beta chains from one sample, sequenced in a study of control samples from healthy donors and cancer patients. Sequencing used immunoSEQ multiplex PCR; TCRdb keeps in-frame clones, though not all of them. The sample has around 23,000 clones, more than 80% seen once. Sequenced: PBMCs. The receptors originated from a man between 60 and 75 years old with head and neck cancer. Both conserved end residues are part of each CDR3. D genes are given only for firm matches. Rows may omit the clone size; those that give it use once, few, many or a size class.

j_call v_call clone_size d_call cdr3_aa cdr3_nt
TRBJ1-4 TRBV13 once NA CASSPRGEDEKLFF TGTGCCAGCAGCCCGAGGGGGGAAGATGAAAAACTGTTTTTT
TRBJ2-6 TRBV7-8 NA NA CASSLKAPGANVLTF TGTGCCAGCAGCTTAAAAGCCCCTGGGGCCAACGTCCTGACTTTC
TRBJ1-1 TRBV7-2 NA TRBD1 CASSLVTGTNTEAFF TGTGCCAGCAGCTTGGTGACAGGGACGAACACTGAAGCTTTCTTT
TRBJ2-3 TRBV19 NA NA CASSQLALPTDTQYF TGTGCCAGTAGTCAACTAGCCCTACCCACAGATACGCAGTATTTT
TRBJ2-1 TRBV6-5 NA NA CASTPGGESFGEQFF TGTGCCAGCACCCCAGGGGGGGAGAGTTTTGGTGAGCAGTTCTTC
TRBJ2-1 TRBV2 NA TRBD2 CASSGTTSGIGYEQFF TGTGCCAGCAGTGGAACAACTAGCGGGATAGGTTATGAGCAGTTCTTC
TRBJ1-5 TRBV5-1 NA TRBD1 CASRTGVEQPQHF TGCGCCAGCCGGACAGGGGTAGAACAGCCCCAGCATTTT
TRBJ1-5 TRBV30 NA NA CAWSPPSHNQPQHF TGTGCCTGGAGCCCCCCTAGTCATAATCAGCCCCAGCATTTT
TRBJ1-6 TRBV5-1 NA NA CASSSGRYNSPLHF TGCGCCAGCAGCTCAGGTCGCTATAATTCACCCCTCCACTTT
TRBJ2-5 TRBV9 NA TRBD2 CASSVGAGGGETQYF TGTGCCAGCAGCGTAGGCGCGGGAGGAGGAGAGACCCAGTACTTC
TRBJ1-6 TRBV5-6 NA NA CASSSAMVRWDSPLHF TGTGCCAGCAGCTCAGCAATGGTCCGGTGGGATTCACCCCTCCACTTT
TRBJ1-2 TRBV6-5 NA TRBD1 CASSPTGANYGHTF TGTGCCAGCAGTCCGACAGGGGCTAATTATGGCCACACCTTC
TRBJ2-7 TRBV3-1/TRBV3-2 NA TRBD2 CASSQEGTSGREQYF TGTGCCAGCAGCCAAGAAGGGACTAGCGGGAGGGAGCAGTACTTC
TRBJ2-5 TRBV7-9 NA NA CASSPSGTAQETQYF TGTGCCAGCAGCCCATCCGGGACGGCTCAAGAGACCCAGTACTTC
TRBJ2-7 TRBV7-8 NA TRBD2 CASSSAGTSVYEQYF TGTGCCAGCAGCTCGGCCGGGACTAGCGTTTACGAGCAGTACTTC
TRBJ1-4 TRBV9 NA NA CASSSEKLFF TGTGCCAGCAGCAGTGAAAAACTGTTTTTT
TRBJ1-1 TRBV19 NA NA CASSISSNTEAFF TGTGCCAGTAGTATATCCTCCAACACTGAAGCTTTCTTT
TRBJ2-7 TRBV10-3 NA NA CAIREEGYEQYF TGTGCCATCAGAGAGGAGGGATACGAGCAGTACTTC
TRBJ1-6 TRBV6-5 NA NA CASSSPGLYNSPLHF TGTGCCAGCAGTTCCCCGGGATTGTATAATTCACCCCTCCACTTT
TRBJ2-3 TRBV18 once TRBD2 CASSKEAGAGDTQYF TGTGCCAGCTCCAAGGAAGCGGGAGCGGGAGATACGCAGTATTTT
TRBJ1-1 TRBV5-1 NA TRBD1 CASSLRPSTGFDEAFF TGCGCCAGCAGCTTAAGGCCATCGACAGGGTTTGATGAAGCTTTCTTT
TRBJ2-1 TRBV18 NA TRBD1 CASSSDRGSYNEQFF TGTGCCAGCTCATCGGACAGGGGCTCCTACAATGAGCAGTTCTTC
TRBJ2-2 TRBV5-1 NA NA CASSLTGLQRTGELFF TGCGCCAGCAGCTTGACGGGCCTTCAAAGGACCGGGGAGCTGTTTTTT
TRBJ1-1 TRBV7-6 NA TRBD1 CASSSGQGITEAFF TGTGCCAGCAGCTCCGGACAGGGGATCACTGAAGCTTTCTTT
TRBJ1-4 TRBV15 NA TRBD1 CATSSDRQGRANEKLFF TGTGCCACCAGCAGTGATCGACAGGGAAGGGCTAATGAAAAACTGTTTTTT
TRBJ2-2 TRBV5-4 few NA CASSLGSRANTGELFF TGTGCCAGCAGCTTGGGGTCCAGAGCGAACACCGGGGAGCTGTTTTTT
TRBJ1-2 TRBV3-1/TRBV3-2 NA NA CASSPQGVDYGYTF TGTGCCAGCAGCCCACAGGGAGTGGACTATGGCTACACCTTC
TRBJ2-7 TRBV6-5 NA NA CASSWGLGTYEQYF TGTGCCAGCAGTTGGGGGCTGGGGACCTACGAGCAGTACTTC
TRBJ2-5 TRBV5-1 few NA CASGSIQETQYF TGCGCCAGCGGTAGTATTCAAGAGACCCAGTACTTC
TRBJ2-5 TRBV23-1 few TRBD2 CASRNPTSGRETQYF TGCGCCAGCAGGAACCCCACTAGCGGGAGAGAGACCCAGTACTTC
TRBJ2-7 TRBV6-1 NA NA CASSETLGGYEQYF TGTGCCAGCAGTGAAACGTTGGGGGGATACGAGCAGTACTTC
TRBJ1-2 TRBV12-3/TRBV12-4 NA NA CASTLRWDGYTF TGTGCCAGCACCCTAAGATGGGATGGCTACACCTTC
TRBJ1-1 TRBV5-1 once NA CASGPGRIENTEAFF TGCGCCAGCGGACCGGGGAGGATAGAGAACACTGAAGCTTTCTTT
TRBJ1-2 TRBV5-8 NA NA CASTDQVYYGYTF TGTGCCAGCACCGATCAGGTTTACTATGGCTACACCTTC
TRBJ1-2 TRBV3-1/TRBV3-2 NA TRBD1 CASSQDRGNYGYTF TGTGCCAGCAGCCAAGACAGGGGGAACTATGGCTACACCTTC
TRBJ2-3 TRBV24-1 NA TRBD2 CATATSETTDTQYF TGTGCCACCGCGACTAGCGAGACCACAGATACGCAGTATTTT
TRBJ1-6 TRBV7-8 NA NA CASSPSQGGSSYNSPLHF TGTGCCAGCAGCCCCAGCCAGGGCGGGAGCTCCTATAATTCACCCCTCCACTTT
TRBJ2-5 TRBV10-1 once TRBD1 CASSQGTGGGSAETQYF TGCGCCAGCAGCCAAGGGACAGGGGGCGGATCGGCGGAGACCCAGTACTTC
TRBJ1-5 TRBV19 few NA CASSMRGSGNQPQHF TGTGCCAGTAGTATGCGAGGGAGTGGCAATCAGCCCCAGCATTTT
TRBJ2-1 TRBV11-2 once TRBD2 CASSRFPSGMNEQFF TGTGCCAGCAGCCGGTTTCCTAGCGGGATGAATGAGCAGTTCTTC
TRBJ2-2 TRBV4-1 NA TRBD2 CASSPTRWEGSTGELFF TGCGCCAGCAGCCCAACACGGTGGGAGGGGAGCACCGGGGAGCTGTTTTTT
TRBJ2-5 TRBV7-6 NA NA CAPPHDGETQYF TGTGCCCCCCCACACGACGGCGAGACCCAGTACTTC
TRBJ2-6 TRBV3-1/TRBV3-2 NA NA CASSLDWRSGANVLTF TGTGCCAGCAGCCTCGACTGGCGATCTGGGGCCAACGTCCTGACTTTC
TRBJ1-1 TRBV7-2 NA NA CASGQGANTEAFF TGTGCCAGCGGGCAAGGTGCGAACACTGAAGCTTTCTTT
TRBJ2-3 TRBV7-3 NA TRBD1 CASSFDRGRSTDTQYF TGTGCCAGCAGCTTCGACAGGGGCCGGAGCACAGATACGCAGTATTTT
TRBJ2-3 TRBV10-2 NA NA CASSEAQGQGQYF TGCGCCAGCAGTGAGGCCCAGGGTCAGGGGCAGTATTTT
TRBJ2-1 TRBV7-8 NA NA CASSSGLAAYNEQFF TGTGCCAGCAGCTCAGGATTAGCAGCCTACAATGAGCAGTTCTTC
TRBJ1-2 TRBV30 few NA CAWSGGWEGYTF TGTGCCTGGAGTGGGGGGTGGGAAGGCTACACCTTC
TRBJ2-2 TRBV19 NA NA CASSSQGGGGGELFF TGTGCCAGTAGTTCCCAGGGGGGCGGAGGCGGGGAGCTGTTTTTT
TRBJ2-2 TRBV5-6 NA TRBD2 CASSIGGSWYTGELFF TGTGCCAGCAGCATTGGCGGGAGCTGGTACACCGGGGAGCTGTTTTTT
TRBJ1-1 TRBV10-1 NA NA CASSDTANTEAFF TGCGCCAGCAGTGACACAGCGAACACTGAAGCTTTCTTT